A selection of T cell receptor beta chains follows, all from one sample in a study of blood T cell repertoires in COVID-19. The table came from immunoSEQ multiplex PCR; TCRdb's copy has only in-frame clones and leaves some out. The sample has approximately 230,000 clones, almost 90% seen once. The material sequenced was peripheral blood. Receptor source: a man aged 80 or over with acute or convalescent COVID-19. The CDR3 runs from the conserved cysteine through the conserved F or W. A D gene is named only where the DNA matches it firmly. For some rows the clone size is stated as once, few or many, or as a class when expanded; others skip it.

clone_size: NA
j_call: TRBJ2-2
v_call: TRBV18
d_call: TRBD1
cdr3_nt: TGTGCCAGCTCACCTCAGGACAGGGGGCTTACCGGGGAGCTGTTTTTT
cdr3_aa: CASSPQDRGLTGELFF

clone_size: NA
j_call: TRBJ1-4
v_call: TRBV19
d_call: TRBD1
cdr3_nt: TGTGCCAGTAGTATCGGACAGGGTTACGAAAAACTGTTTTTT
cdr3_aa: CASSIGQGYEKLFF

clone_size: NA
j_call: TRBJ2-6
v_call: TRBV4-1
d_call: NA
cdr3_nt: TGCGCCAGCAGCCAGGGCAGGGCGAGTGGGGCCAACGTCCTGACTTTC
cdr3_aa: CASSQGRASGANVLTF

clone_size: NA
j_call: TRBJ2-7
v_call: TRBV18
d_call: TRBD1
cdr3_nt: TGTGCCAGCTCACGATCGGACAGGGCCTACGAGCAGTACTTC
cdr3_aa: CASSRSDRAYEQYF

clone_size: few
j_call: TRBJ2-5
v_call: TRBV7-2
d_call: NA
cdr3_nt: TGTGCCAGCAGCCAGGTGGCGGGCCAAGAGACCCAGTACTTC
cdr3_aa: CASSQVAGQETQYF

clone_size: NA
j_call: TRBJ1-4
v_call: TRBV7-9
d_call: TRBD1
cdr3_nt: TGTGCCAGCAGCCTAGGGACAGGGGCGGATGAAAAACTGTTTTTT
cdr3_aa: CASSLGTGADEKLFF

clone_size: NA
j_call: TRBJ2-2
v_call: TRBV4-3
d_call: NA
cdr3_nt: TGCGCCAGCAACCAACGAGGGACCGGGGAGCTGTTTTTT
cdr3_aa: CASNQRGTGELFF

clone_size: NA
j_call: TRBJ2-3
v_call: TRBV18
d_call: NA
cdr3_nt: TGTGCCAGCTCACGAACCAGCGGGCGTGATACGCAGTATTTT
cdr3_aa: CASSRTSGRDTQYF

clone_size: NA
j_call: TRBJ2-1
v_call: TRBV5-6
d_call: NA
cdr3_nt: TGTGCCAGCAGCTCGACCCAACAGCCCAATGAGCAGTTCTTC
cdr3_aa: CASSSTQQPNEQFF

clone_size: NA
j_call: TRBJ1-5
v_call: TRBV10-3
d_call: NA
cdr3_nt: TGTGCCATCAGTGAGTCACAGGGCAATCAGCCCCAGCATTTT
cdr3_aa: CAISESQGNQPQHF

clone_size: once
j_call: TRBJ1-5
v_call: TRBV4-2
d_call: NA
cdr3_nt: TGTGCCAGCAGCCAAGATTCGGGTTTGGCGCATCAGCCCCAGCATTTT
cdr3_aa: CASSQDSGLAHQPQHF

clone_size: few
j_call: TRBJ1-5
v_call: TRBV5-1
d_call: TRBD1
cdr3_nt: TGCGCCAGCAGCCCGGCGGGACAGCTTAATCAGCCCCAGCATTTT
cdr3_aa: CASSPAGQLNQPQHF

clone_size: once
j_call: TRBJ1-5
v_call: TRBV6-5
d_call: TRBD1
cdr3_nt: TGTGCCAGCTTAGCCGGGACAGGGACTGGGCAGCCCCAGCATTTT
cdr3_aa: CASLAGTGTGQPQHF

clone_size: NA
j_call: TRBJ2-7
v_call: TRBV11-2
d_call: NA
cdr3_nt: TGTGCCAGCAGCTTCCCCGGCTCCCGGGATTTCTCCTACGAGCAGTACTTC
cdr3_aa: CASSFPGSRDFSYEQYF

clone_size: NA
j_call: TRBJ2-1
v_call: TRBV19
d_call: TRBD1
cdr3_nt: TGTGCCAGTAGTATAGGTTGGGACAGGGTAAACAATGAGCAGTTCTTC
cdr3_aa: CASSIGWDRVNNEQFF

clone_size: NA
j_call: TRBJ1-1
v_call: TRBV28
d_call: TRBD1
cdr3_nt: TGTGCCAGCAGTCAGGGACAGGGATGGGGCACTGAAGCTTTCTTT
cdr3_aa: CASSQGQGWGTEAFF

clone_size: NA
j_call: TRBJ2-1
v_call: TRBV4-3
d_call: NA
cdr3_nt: TGCGCCAGCAGCCAAGTCGTCCAGTACAATGAGCAGTTCTTC
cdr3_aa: CASSQVVQYNEQFF

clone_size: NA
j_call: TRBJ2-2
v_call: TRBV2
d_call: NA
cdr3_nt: TGTGCCAGCGGTGGACCCCGGGACATCGGGATGTCGGATGAGTCCGGGGAGCTGTTTTTT
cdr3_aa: CASGGPRDIGMSDESGELFF

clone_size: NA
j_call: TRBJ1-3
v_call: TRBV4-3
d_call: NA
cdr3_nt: TGCGCCAGCAGCCCAAGCCGTTTGGGAGCAGCCATATATTTT
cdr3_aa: CASSPSRLGAAIYF

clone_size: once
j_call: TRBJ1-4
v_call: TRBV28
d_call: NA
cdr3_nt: TGTGCCAGCAGTTTATTCTCCCCAGGGGCACTTACAACTAATGAAAAACTGTTTTTT
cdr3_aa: CASSLFSPGALTTNEKLFF

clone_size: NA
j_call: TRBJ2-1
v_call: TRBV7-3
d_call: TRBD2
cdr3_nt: TGTGCCAGCAGCTTCGGGGGGAGCTCCTACAATGAGCAGTTCTTC
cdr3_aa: CASSFGGSSYNEQFF

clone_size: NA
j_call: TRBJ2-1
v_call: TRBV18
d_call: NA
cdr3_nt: TGTGCCAGCTCACCAATAGCCTACTACAATGAGCAGTTCTTC
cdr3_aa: CASSPIAYYNEQFF

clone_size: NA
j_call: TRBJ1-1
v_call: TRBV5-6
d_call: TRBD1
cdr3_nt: TGTGCCAGCAGCTGGGGGACAGGGGGCAACACTGAAGCTTTCTTT
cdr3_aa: CASSWGTGGNTEAFF

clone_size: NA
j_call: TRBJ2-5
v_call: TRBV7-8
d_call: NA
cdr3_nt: TGTGCCAGCAGCTTTACTATAGGGGATGGATTGGAGACCCAGTACTTC
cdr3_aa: CASSFTIGDGLETQYF

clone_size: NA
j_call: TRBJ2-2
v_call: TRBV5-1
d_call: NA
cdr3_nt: TGCGCCAGCAGCTTGGATAGGCTAGCATCCGGGGAGCTGTTTTTT
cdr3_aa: CASSLDRLASGELFF

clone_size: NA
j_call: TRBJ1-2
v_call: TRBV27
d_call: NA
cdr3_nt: TGTGCCAGCAGTGGCGCCCGGAGAATTGGCTATGGCTACACCTTC
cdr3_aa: CASSGARRIGYGYTF

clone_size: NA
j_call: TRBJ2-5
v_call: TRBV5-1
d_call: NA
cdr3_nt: TGCGCCAGCAGCTCCCCTGCTAGGGAGACCCAGTACTTC
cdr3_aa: CASSSPARETQYF

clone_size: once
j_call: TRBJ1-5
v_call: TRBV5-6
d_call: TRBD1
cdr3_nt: TGTGCCAGCAGCGTCACCAGGGGGCGCGGAAGCAATCAGCCCCAGCATTTT
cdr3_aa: CASSVTRGRGSNQPQHF

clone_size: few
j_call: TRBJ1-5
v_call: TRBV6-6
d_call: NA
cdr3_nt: TGTGCCAGCAGTGGGGGGGGAGGCAATCAGCCCCAGCATTTT
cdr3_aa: CASSGGGGNQPQHF

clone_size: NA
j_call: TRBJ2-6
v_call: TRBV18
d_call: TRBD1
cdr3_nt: TGTGCCAGCTCACCACCGGGGACAGGGACTACTGGGGCCAACGTCCTGACTTTC
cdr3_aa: CASSPPGTGTTGANVLTF

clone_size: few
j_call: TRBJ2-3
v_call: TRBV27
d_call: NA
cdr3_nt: TGTGCCAGCAGTTTATCCCAGGGTGATACGCAGTATTTT
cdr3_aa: CASSLSQGDTQYF

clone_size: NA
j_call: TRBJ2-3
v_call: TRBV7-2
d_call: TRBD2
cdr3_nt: TGTGCCAGCAGCTCACTTAGGACTAGCGGGAGCACAGATACGCAGTATTTT
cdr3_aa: CASSSLRTSGSTDTQYF

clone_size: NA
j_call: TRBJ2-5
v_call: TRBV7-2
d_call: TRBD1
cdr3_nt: TGTGCCAGCAGCTCCCGAAAACAGGGGTTTGGAGAGACCCAGTACTTC
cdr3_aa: CASSSRKQGFGETQYF

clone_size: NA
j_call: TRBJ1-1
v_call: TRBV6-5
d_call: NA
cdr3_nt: TGTGCCAGCAGGTCCGGGACAACGAACACTGAAGCTTTCTTT
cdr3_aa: CASRSGTTNTEAFF